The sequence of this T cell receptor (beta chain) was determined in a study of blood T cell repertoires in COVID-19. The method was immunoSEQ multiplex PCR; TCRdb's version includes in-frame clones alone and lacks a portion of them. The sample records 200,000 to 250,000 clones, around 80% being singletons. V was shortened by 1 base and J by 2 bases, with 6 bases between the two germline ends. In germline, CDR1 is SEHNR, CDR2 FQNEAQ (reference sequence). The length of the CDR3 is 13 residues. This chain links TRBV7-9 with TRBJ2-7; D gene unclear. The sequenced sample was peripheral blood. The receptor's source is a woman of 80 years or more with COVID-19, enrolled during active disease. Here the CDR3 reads CASSLELPYEQYF. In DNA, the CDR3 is TGTGCCAGCAGCTTAGAACTGCCCTACGAGCAGTACTTC.